This is a list of T cell receptor beta chains from one sample in a study of cytomegalovirus exposure and HLA in healthy donors. Sequencing used immunoSEQ multiplex PCR; TCRdb keeps in-frame clones, though not all of them. The sample carries approximately 160,000 clones, roughly 90% recorded once. The sample taken for sequencing was PBMCs. The source is a young woman in good health and CMV-seronegative. Both conserved end residues are part of each CDR3. The order of the fields is D gene, V gene, clone size, J gene, CDR3 DNA, CDR3 protein. D genes are given only for firm matches. Expanded clones get a size class; other rows say once, few or many, or leave the size out.

NA	TRBV7-2	NA	TRBJ2-3	TGTGCCAGCAGCCGATCTCACCCGGGATCTGCCTTAGGTACGCAGTATTTT	CASSRSHPGSALGTQYF
NA	TRBV27	few	TRBJ2-7	TGTGCCAGCAGTTCATTAGGGAGGGAGCAGTACTTC	CASSSLGREQYF
NA	TRBV10-3	NA	TRBJ2-6	TGTGCCATCAGTGGTTTACTCAACAGCCCCTCTGGGGCCAACGTCCTGACTTTC	CAISGLLNSPSGANVLTF
TRBD1	TRBV19	NA	TRBJ1-1	TGTGCCAGTAGTATAGGAAGGGACAGGGGGTGGAACACTGAAGCTTTCTTT	CASSIGRDRGWNTEAFF
TRBD1	TRBV11-2	NA	TRBJ1-4	TGTGCCAGCAGCTTAGCCTGGACAGGCCGGCGTGAAAAACTGTTTTTT	CASSLAWTGRREKLFF
NA	TRBV5-4	NA	TRBJ1-2	TGTGCCAGCCGGGGGACCGGACGTTCCATCAACTATGGCTACACCTTC	CASRGTGRSINYGYTF
NA	TRBV6-5	few	TRBJ2-7	TGTGCCAGCCGACCCATTCAGGCTATGAACGAGCAGTACTTC	CASRPIQAMNEQYF
TRBD1	TRBV27	NA	TRBJ2-3	TGTGCCAGCGAGTCCCTGGGGACAGGGGAAGATACGCAGTATTTT	CASESLGTGEDTQYF
NA	TRBV2	NA	TRBJ2-7	TGTGCCAGCAGTTGGGACCGGGACTCAGCCTACGAGCAGTACTTC	CASSWDRDSAYEQYF
NA	TRBV29-1	NA	TRBJ2-4	TGCAGCGTTGACAGGGATGACATTCAGTACTTC	CSVDRDDIQYF
NA	TRBV2	NA	TRBJ2-7	TGTGCCAGCAGTGAAGCGCGAGGGTCCTACTCCTACGAGCAGTACTTC	CASSEARGSYSYEQYF
TRBD1	TRBV6-1	NA	TRBJ2-7	TGTGCCAGCAGTCAGAACAGGGGGAAAAGCTACGAGCAGTACTTC	CASSQNRGKSYEQYF
TRBD2	TRBV2	NA	TRBJ2-2	TGTGCCAGCAGTTTCCCCCTTGGGGAGGGCTCGAACACCGGGGAGCTGTTTTTT	CASSFPLGEGSNTGELFF
NA	TRBV4-3	NA	TRBJ2-6	TGCGCCAGCAGCCAGGAGACCCCCTCTGGGGCCAACGTCCTGACTTTC	CASSQETPSGANVLTF
TRBD2	TRBV7-2	NA	TRBJ2-2	TGTGCCAGCAGCTTAGCACTAGCGGGTGAAAGGGAGCTGTTTTTT	CASSLALAGERELFF
TRBD2	TRBV4-2	NA	TRBJ2-5	TGTGCCAGCAGCCTAGTCGGGGGGGCCCAAGAGACCCAGTACTTC	CASSLVGGAQETQYF
TRBD1	TRBV4-1	once	TRBJ1-1	TGCGCCAGCAGCCCTTCAGTGGACAGGGGGAACACTGAAGCTTTCTTT	CASSPSVDRGNTEAFF
NA	TRBV7-3	NA	TRBJ1-1	TGTGCCAGCAGCTTAACCGGGGGGAACACTGAAGCTTTCTTT	CASSLTGGNTEAFF
NA	TRBV19	NA	TRBJ2-1	TGTGCCAGTAAAGGGACTGCCAATGAGCAGTTCTTC	CASKGTANEQFF
NA	TRBV15	NA	TRBJ1-2	TGTGCCACCAGCAGGGCAGGATCCCCTAACTATGGCTACACCTTC	CATSRAGSPNYGYTF